This T cell receptor (beta chain) was sequenced in a study of blood T cell repertoires in COVID-19. Study in general: Nucleic acid was either cDNA or gDNA, and it came from T cells, B-cell-depleted T cells, or PBMCs.

Sequencing was performed with immunoSEQ multiplex PCR; in TCRdb, only in-frame clones are kept and a portion is missing. Of about 270,000 clones listed, about nine tenths are singletons. Germline CDR1 LNHDA, CDR2 SQIVND (reference sequence). V lost 5 bases and J 3 bases, leaving 20 bases between the germline ends. The CDR3 consists of 18 residues. The specimen was PBMCs or T cells enriched from blood (not recorded which). The receptor comes from a woman under 40 with acute COVID-19. J is TRBJ2-6 and V is TRBV19, with D perhaps matching TRBD2 (5 bases). The DNA for the CDR3 is TGTGCCAGTAGTCCCCTCGGAGCGGCCTTGGGTGGGGCCAACGTCCTGACTTTC. It yields the protein CASSPLGAALGGANVLTF.